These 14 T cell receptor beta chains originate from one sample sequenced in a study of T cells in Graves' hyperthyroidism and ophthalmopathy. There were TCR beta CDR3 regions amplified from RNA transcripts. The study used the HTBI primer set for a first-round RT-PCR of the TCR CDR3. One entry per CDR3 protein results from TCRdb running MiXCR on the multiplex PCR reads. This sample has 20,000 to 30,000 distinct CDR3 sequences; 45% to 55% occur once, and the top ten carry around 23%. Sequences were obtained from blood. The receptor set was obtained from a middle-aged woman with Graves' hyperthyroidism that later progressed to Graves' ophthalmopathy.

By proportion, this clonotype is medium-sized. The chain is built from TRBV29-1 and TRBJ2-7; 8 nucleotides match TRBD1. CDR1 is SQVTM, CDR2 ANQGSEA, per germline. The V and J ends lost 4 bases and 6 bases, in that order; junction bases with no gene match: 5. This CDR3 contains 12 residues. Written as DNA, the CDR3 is TGCAGCGTTGTGACAGGGGTTCGCGAGCAGTACTTC. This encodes CSVVTGVREQYF.

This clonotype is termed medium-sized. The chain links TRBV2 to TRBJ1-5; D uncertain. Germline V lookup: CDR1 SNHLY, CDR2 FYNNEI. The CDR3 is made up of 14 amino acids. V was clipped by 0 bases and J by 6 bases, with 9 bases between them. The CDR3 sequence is CASSEAVGSQPQHF. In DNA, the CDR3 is TGTGCCAGCAGTGAAGCCGTGGGCAGTCAGCCCCAGCATTTT. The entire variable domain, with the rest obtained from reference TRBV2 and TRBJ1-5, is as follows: EPEVTQTPSHQVTQMGQEVILRCVPISNHLYFYWYRQILGQKVEFLVSFYNNEISEKSEIFDDQFSVERPDGSNFTLKIRSTKLEDSAMYFCASSEAVGSQPQHFGDGTRLSIL.

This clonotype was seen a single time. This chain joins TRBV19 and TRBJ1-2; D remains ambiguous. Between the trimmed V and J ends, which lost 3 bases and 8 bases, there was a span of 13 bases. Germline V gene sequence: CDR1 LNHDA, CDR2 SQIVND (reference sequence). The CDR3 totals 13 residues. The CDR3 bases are TGTGCCAGTAGTATGAGGGCAGCCTGGGGCTACACCTTC. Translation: CASSMRAAWGYTF.

CDR3 sequence: CASSGGRAGETQYF. The CDR3, as DNA: TGTGCCAGCAGCGGAGGACGGGCGGGGGAGACCCAGTACTTC. The chain combines TRBV9 with TRBJ2-5, with TRBD2 as a possible D gene (6 bases). Deletions cut 3 bases from V and 5 bases from J, with 14 bases between. The CDR3 contains 14 residues. In germline, CDR1 is SGDLS, CDR2 YYNGEE.

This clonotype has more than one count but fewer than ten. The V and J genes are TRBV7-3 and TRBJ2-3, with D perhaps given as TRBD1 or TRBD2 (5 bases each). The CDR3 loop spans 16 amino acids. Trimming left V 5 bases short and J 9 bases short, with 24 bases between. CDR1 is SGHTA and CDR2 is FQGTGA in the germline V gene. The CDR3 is CASSLLGRVRLDTQYF. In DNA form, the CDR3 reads TGTGCCAGCAGCCTCCTGGGACGGGTGAGGTTGGACACGCAGTATTTT.

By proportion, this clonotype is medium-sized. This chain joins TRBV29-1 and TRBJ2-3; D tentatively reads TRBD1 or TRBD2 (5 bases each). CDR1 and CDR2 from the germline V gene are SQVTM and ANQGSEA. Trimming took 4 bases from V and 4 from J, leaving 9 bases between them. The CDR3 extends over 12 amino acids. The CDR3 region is CSVVQGPDTQYF. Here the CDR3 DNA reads TGCAGCGTTGTTCAGGGACCAGATACGCAGTATTTT.

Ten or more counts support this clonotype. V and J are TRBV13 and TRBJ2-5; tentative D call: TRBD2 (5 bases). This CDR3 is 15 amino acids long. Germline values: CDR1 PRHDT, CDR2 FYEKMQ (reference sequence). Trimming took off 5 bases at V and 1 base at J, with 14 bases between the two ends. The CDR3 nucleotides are TGTGCCAGCAGCCGGTTGGGAGAAACCCAAGAGACCCAGTACTTC. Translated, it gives CASSRLGETQETQYF.

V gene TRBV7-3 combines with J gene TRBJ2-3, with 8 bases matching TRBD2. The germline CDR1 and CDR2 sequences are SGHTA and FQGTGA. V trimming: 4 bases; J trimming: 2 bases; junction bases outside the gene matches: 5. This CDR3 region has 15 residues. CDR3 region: CASSSTGGYTDTQYF. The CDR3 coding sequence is TGTGCCAGCAGCTCTACGGGAGGGTACACAGATACGCAGTATTTT.

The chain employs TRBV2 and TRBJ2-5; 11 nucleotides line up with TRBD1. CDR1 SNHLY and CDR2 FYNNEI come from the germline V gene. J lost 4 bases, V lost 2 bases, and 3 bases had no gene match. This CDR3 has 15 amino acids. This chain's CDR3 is CASSEFGTGGETQYF. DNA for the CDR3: TGTGCCAGCAGTGAATTTGGGACAGGGGGAGAGACCCAGTACTTC.

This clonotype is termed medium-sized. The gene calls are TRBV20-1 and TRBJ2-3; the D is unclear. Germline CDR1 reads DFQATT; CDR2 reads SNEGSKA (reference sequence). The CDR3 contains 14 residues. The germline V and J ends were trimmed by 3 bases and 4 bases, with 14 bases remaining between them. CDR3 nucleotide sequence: TGCAGTGCTAGTAGCCGAAACCGGGCAGATACGCAGTATTTT. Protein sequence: CSASSRNRADTQYF.

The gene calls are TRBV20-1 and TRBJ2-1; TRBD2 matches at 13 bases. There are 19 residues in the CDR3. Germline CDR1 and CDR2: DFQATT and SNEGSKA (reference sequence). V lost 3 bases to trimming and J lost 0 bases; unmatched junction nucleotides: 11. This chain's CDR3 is CSASQQGTSGANSYNEQFF. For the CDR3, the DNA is TGCAGTGCTAGCCAACAAGGGACTAGCGGGGCCAACTCCTACAATGAGCAGTTCTTC.

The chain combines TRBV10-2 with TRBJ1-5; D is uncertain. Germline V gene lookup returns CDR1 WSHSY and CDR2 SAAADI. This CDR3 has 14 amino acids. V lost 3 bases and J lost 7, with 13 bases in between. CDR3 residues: CASSDGRVGQPQHF. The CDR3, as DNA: TGCGCCAGCAGTGACGGGAGGGTTGGACAGCCCCAGCATTTT.

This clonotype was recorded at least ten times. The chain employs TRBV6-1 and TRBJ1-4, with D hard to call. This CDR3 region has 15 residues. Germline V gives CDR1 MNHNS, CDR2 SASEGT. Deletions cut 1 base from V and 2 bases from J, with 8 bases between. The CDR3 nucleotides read TGTGCCAGCAGTGAAGTTTGGCCGACTAATGAAAAACTGTTTTTT. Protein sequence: CASSEVWPTNEKLFF.

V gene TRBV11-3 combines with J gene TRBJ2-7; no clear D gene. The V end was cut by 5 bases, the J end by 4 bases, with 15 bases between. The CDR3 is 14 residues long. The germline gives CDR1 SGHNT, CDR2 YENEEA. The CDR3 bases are TGTGCCAGCAGCCTGTCTGGTGCTGCTTACGAGCAGTACTTC. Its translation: CASSLSGAAYEQYF.